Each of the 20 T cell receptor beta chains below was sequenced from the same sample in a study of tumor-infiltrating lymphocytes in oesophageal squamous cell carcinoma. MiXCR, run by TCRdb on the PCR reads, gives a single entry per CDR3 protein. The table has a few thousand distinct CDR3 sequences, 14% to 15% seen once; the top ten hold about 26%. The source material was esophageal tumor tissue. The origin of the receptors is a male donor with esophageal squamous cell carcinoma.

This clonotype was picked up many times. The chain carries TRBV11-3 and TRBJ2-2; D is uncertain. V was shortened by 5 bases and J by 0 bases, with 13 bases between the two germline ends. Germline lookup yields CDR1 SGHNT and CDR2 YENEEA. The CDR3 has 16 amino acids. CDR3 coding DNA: TGTGCCAGCAGCCCACTTGGCTCCGCGAACACCGGGGAGCTGTTTTTT. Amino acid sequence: CASSPLGSANTGELFF.

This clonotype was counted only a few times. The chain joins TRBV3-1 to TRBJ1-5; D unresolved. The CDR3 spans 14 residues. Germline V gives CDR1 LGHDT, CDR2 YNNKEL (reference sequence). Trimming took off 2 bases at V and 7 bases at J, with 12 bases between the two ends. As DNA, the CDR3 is TGTGCCAGCAGCCAATTAGGGAGTAGCCAGCCCCAGCATTTT. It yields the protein CASSQLGSSQPQHF.

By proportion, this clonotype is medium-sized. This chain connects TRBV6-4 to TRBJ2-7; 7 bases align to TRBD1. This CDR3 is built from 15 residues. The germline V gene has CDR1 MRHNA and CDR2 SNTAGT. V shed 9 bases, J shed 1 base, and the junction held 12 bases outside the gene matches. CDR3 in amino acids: CARNATGSGSYEQYF. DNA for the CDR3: TGTGCCAGGAACGCGACAGGGAGTGGATCCTACGAGCAGTACTTC.

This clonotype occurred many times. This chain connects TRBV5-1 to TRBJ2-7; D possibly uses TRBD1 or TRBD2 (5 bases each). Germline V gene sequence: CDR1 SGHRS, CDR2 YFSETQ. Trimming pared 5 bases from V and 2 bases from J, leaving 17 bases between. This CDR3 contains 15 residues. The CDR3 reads CASRTNPGRTYEQYF. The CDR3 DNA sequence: TGCGCCAGCAGAACAAATCCGGGACGGACCTACGAGCAGTACTTC.

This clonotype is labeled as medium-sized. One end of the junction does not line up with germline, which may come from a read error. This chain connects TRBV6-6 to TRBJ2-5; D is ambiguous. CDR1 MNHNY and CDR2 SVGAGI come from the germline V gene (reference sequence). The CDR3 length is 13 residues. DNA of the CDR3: TGTGCCAGCAGTTACCTCTTGCAAGGGACCCAGTACTTC. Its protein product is CASSYLLQGTQYF.

CDR3 nucleotides: TGTGCCAGCAGTCAGGAGCCCCTCCTAGCCAAAAACATTCAGTACTTC. Its protein is CASSQEPLLAKNIQYF. The chain combines TRBV2 with TRBJ2-4; D is unresolved. The CDR3 is 16 residues long. Germline assignment: CDR1 SNHLY and CDR2 FYNNEI. Deletions cut 5 bases from V and 0 bases from J, with 14 bases between.

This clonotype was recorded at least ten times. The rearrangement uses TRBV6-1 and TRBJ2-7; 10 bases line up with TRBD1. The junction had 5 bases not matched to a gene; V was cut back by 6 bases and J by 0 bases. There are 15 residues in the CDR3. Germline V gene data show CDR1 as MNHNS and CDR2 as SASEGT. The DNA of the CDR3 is TGTGCCAGCAGCCGGACAGGGGGTCTCTCCTACGAGCAGTACTTC. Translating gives CASSRTGGLSYEQYF.

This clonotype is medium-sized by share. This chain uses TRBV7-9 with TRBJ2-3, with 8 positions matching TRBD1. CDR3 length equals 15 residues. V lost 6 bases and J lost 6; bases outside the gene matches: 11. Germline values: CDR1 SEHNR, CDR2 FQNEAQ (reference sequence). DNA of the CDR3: TGTGCCAGCAGTAAACAGGGGGACCCATGGGATACGCAGTATTTT. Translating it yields CASSKQGDPWDTQYF.

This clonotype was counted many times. The CDR3 sequence: CASSLAAGGSYNEQFF. In DNA, the CDR3 is TGCGCCAGCAGCTTGGCAGCAGGGGGCTCCTACAATGAGCAGTTCTTC. This chain joins TRBV5-1 and TRBJ2-1, with TRBD1 matching 7 bases. This CDR3 has 16 amino acids. In germline, CDR1 is SGHRS, CDR2 YFSETQ. V shed 0 bases, J shed 0 bases, and the junction held 3 bases outside the gene matches.

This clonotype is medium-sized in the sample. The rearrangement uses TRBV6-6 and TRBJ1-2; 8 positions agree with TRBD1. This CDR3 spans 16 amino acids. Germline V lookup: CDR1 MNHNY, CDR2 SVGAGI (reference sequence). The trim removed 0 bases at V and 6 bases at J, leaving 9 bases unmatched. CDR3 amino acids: CASSYSLFAGGDGYTF. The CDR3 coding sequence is TGTGCCAGCAGTTACTCCCTTTTTGCAGGGGGCGATGGCTACACCTTC.

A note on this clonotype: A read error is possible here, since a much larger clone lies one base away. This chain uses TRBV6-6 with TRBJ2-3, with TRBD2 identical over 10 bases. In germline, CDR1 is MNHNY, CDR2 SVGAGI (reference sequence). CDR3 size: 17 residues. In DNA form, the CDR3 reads TGTGCCGGCAGTTACTCAGCGGGGGGGCCCAGCACAGATACGCAGTATTTT. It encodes CAGSYSAGGPSTDTQYF.

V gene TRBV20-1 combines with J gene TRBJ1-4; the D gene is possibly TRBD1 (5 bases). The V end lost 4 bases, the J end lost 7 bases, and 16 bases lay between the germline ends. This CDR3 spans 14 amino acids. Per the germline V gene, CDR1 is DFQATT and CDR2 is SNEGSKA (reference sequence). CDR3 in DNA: TGCAGTGCTACCCCGAGGGGTTTCGCTGAAAAACTGTTTTTT. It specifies CSATPRGFAEKLFF.

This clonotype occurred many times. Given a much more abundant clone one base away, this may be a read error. The CDR3 protein is CASSPRRLAGGLNEQYF. DNA of the CDR3: TGTGCCAGCAGCCCCCGAAGACTAGCGGGGGGACTCAATGAGCAGTACTTC. V gene TRBV7-3 combines with J gene TRBJ2-5; 13 positions match TRBD2. The CDR3 has 17 residues. J was trimmed by 11 bases and V by 5 bases; bases with no gene match: 17. The germline gives CDR1 SGHTA, CDR2 FQGTGA.

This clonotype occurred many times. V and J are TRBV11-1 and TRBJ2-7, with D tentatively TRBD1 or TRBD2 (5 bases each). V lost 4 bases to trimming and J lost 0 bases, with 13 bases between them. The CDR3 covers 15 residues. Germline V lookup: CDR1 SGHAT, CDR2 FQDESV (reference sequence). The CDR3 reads CASSSLTGLSYEQYF. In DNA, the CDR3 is TGTGCCAGCAGCTCCTTAACGGGGCTCTCCTACGAGCAGTACTTC.

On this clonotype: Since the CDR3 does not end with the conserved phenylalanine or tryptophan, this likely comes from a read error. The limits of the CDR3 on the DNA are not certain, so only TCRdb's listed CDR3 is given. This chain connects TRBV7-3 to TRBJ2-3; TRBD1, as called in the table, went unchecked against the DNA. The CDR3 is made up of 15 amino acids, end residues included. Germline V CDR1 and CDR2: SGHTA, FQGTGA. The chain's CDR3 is CASSLPGGYEQYFGP.

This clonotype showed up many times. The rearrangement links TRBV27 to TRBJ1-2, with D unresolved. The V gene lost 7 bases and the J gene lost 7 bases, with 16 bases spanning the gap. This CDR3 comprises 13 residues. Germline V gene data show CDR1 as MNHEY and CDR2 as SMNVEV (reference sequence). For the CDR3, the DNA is TGTGCCAGCAACAAGGGATTAGACGGTGGCTACACCTTC. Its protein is CASNKGLDGGYTF.

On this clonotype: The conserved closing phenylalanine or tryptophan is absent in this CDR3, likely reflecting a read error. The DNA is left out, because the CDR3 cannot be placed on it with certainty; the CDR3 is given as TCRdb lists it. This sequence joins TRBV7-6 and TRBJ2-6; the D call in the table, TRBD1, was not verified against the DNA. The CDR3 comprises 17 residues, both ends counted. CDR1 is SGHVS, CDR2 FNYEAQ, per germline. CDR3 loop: CASSLSGGTGYGYTFGA.

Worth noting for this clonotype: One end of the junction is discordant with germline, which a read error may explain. CDR3 amino acids: CASSERGFGYEKYF. The DNA of the CDR3 is TGTGCCAGCAGTGAAAGGGGATTCGGCTACGAGAAGTACTTC. The chain uses TRBV2 and TRBJ2-3; possible D gene TRBD1, 5 bases. CDR1 and CDR2 (germline): SNHLY, FYNNEI. This CDR3 is built from 14 residues.

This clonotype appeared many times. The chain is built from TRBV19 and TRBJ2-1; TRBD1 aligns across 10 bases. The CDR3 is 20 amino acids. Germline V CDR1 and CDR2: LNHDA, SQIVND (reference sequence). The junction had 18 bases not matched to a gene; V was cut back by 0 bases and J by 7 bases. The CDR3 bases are TGTGCCAGTAGTATAGATCGGAGGGACCACCGACAGGGGGCGCGAAATGAGCAGTTCTTC. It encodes CASSIDRRDHRQGARNEQFF.

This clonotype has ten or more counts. CDR3 sequence: CASSLFWGNTEAFF. CDR3 nucleotide sequence: TGTGCCAGCAGCTTATTCTGGGGGAACACTGAAGCTTTCTTT. J is TRBJ1-1 and V is TRBV11-1; D is undetermined. This CDR3 has 14 amino acids. The germline gives CDR1 SGHAT, CDR2 FQDESV (reference sequence). Between the trimmed V and J ends, which lost 2 bases and 1 base, there was a span of 8 bases.